A selection of T cell receptor beta chains follows, all from one sample in a study of beta chain features in type 1 diabetes. Some clones are missing from TCRdb's copy, which holds only in-frame ones; the method was immunoSEQ multiplex PCR. The table records 300,000 to 350,000 clones, approximately 8% of them present only once. Sequencing was performed on central memory CD4+ T cells from blood. The receptors shown here come from a woman aged 18 to 35 in good health. Both conserved end residues are part of each CDR3. D genes are given only for firm matches. Size tells how often a clone was seen (once, few, many) or the class of an expanded clone, and some rows leave it out.

>-|TRBV18|TRBJ2-7|-
TGTGCCAGCTCACCACCCTCGCGGCAGGGGGGCAGCGAGCAGTACTTC
CASSPPSRQGGSEQYF
>TRBD1|TRBV11-2|TRBJ2-2|-
TGTGCCAGCAGCTTAGCGGACAGGGGGCCTACCGGGGAGCTGTTTTTT
CASSLADRGPTGELFF
>-|TRBV11-2|TRBJ2-1|-
TGTGCCAGCAGCGTAGGGCGGGTAGCGGTCTCAACCGACCACAATGAGCAGTTCTTC
CASSVGRVAVSTDHNEQFF
>-|TRBV21-1|TRBJ2-2|many
TGTGCCAGCAGCAATTACCCGGCGGCGAACACCGGGGAGCTGTTTTTT
CASSNYPAANTGELFF
>-|TRBV14|TRBJ2-5|few
TGTGCCAGCAGCGTTTTCAGGGGAGGTCAGGAGACCCAGTACTTC
CASSVFRGGQETQYF
>-|TRBV19|TRBJ2-2|-
TGTGCCAGTAGCTCATACAGAGGCGGGGAGCTGTTTTTT
CASSSYRGGELFF
>-|TRBV4-3|TRBJ2-1|few
TGCGCCAGCAGTGGTACGATCACCGGGGTCTACAATGAGCAGTTCTTC
CASSGTITGVYNEQFF
>-|TRBV10-3|TRBJ2-1|many
TGTGCCATCAGTGAGTCGATCGGACAGTACAATGAGCAGTTCTTC
CAISESIGQYNEQFF
>-|TRBV5-4|TRBJ2-1|-
TGTGCCAGCAGCTTGGATTTGAGCTCCTACAATGAGCAGTTCTTC
CASSLDLSSYNEQFF
>-|TRBV7-2|TRBJ2-3|medium-sized
TGTGCCAGCAGCTTAATGCAGAGCACAGATACGCAGTATTTT
CASSLMQSTDTQYF
>-|TRBV18|TRBJ1-5|-
TGTGCCAGCTCACCTTCTCCGAAACAGCCCCAGCATTTT
CASSPSPKQPQHF
>TRBD2|TRBV7-2|TRBJ2-7|-
TGTGCCAGCAGCTTGAGGCGGGAGGGCTACGAGCAGTACTTC
CASSLRREGYEQYF
>-|TRBV5-4|TRBJ2-7|few
TGTGCCAGCAGCTTGGATACAGGCATGGGATTGTACGAGCAGTACTTC
CASSLDTGMGLYEQYF
>-|TRBV6-1|TRBJ2-4|-
TGTGCCAGCAGTGAAGCGCTTCTGGGCGAAGGGGCCAAAAACATTCAGTACTTC
CASSEALLGEGAKNIQYF
>TRBD2|TRBV19|TRBJ2-1|few
TGTGCCAGTAGTATGCTAAGGACTAGCAGAGAGCAGTTCTTC
CASSMLRTSREQFF
>-|TRBV11-3|TRBJ2-3|few
TGTGCCAGCAGCTTGGGGACCACAGATACGCAGTATTTT
CASSLGTTDTQYF